What follows are 25 T cell receptor beta chains derived from one specimen sequenced in a study of T cell responses to AZD1222 COVID-19 vaccine. The data were produced by immunoSEQ multiplex PCR, yet TCRdb's version contains in-frame clones alone and is incomplete. In the table there are about 120,000 clones, about 90% of which are singletons. The sequences come from peripheral blood, collected on day 0 of AZD1222 vaccination. The receptors come from an adult in good health.

The chain couples TRBV9 to TRBJ2-6; possible D gene TRBD2, 5 bases. Germline values: CDR1 SGDLS, CDR2 YYNGEE. This CDR3 region has 14 residues. V shed 3 bases and J shed 7 bases, with 11 bases lying between them. CDR3 in amino acids: CASSAVLGANVLTF. In nucleotides, the CDR3 is TGTGCCAGCAGCGCGGTACTAGGAGCCAACGTCCTGACTTTC. Variable domain in full (rest from reference TRBV9 and TRBJ2-6): DSGVTQTPKHLITATGQRVTLRCSPRSGDLSVYWYQQSLDQGLQFLIQYYNGEERAKGNILERFSAQQFPDLHSELNLSSLELGDSALYFCASSAVLGANVLTFGAGSRLTVL.

The chain is built from TRBV5-6 and TRBJ1-2; unclear D gene. CDR3 length: 14 residues. V shed 2 bases and J shed 7 bases, with 15 bases lying between them. The germline V gene encodes CDR1 SGHDT and CDR2 YYEEEE. The CDR3 nucleotides are TGTGCCAGCAGCTTAAGGTATCAGGAGGGTGGCTACACCTTC. Amino acids: CASSLRYQEGGYTF.

This chain connects TRBV2 to TRBJ1-5; TRBD1 is a possible D gene (5 bases). The CDR3 runs to 14 residues. The germline V gene encodes CDR1 SNHLY and CDR2 FYNNEI. The V gene lost 10 bases and the J gene lost 5 bases, with 18 bases spanning the gap. The CDR3 sequence is CATKQALGDQPQHF. In DNA, the CDR3 is TGTGCCACAAAGCAGGCTCTGGGGGATCAGCCCCAGCATTTT.

The genes are TRBV18 and TRBJ1-4, with D possibly being TRBD1 (5 bases). V gave up 4 bases and J gave up 8 bases, with 17 bases separating them. This CDR3 region has 15 residues. CDR1 KGHSH and CDR2 LQKENI come from the germline V gene. The CDR3 reads CASSQQGTTGEKLFF. CDR3 bases: TGTGCCAGCTCACAGCAAGGGACCACTGGGGAAAAACTGTTTTTT.

The CDR3 sequence: CASTLMKNTEAFF. As DNA, the CDR3 is TGTGCCAGCACTTTGATGAAGAACACTGAAGCTTTCTTT. This rearrangement joins TRBV2 to TRBJ1-1; D uncertain. Between the trimmed V and J ends, which lost 7 bases and 1 base, there was a span of 10 bases. The CDR3 sequence is 13 residues long. Germline CDR1 SNHLY, CDR2 FYNNEI.

The CDR3, as DNA: TGCGCCAGCAGCCCGTCGCGGATACGAAGTGAAAAACTGTTTTTT. Translating gives CASSPSRIRSEKLFF. This chain uses TRBV4-1 with TRBJ1-4; no definite D call. V was trimmed by 4 bases and J by 7 bases, leaving 16 bases between them. Per germline, CDR1 MGHRA and CDR2 YSYEKL. This CDR3 comprises 15 residues.

The gene calls are TRBV7-9 and TRBJ1-2, with D uncertain. Germline-derived CDR1 and CDR2 are SEHNR and FQNEAQ (reference sequence). V dropped 4 bases and J dropped 2 bases, with 14 bases sitting between them. CDR3 length: 15 amino acids. In DNA, the CDR3 is TGTGCCAGCAGCTCCCGTCAGCCGGAGAACTATGGCTACACCTTC. Protein sequence: CASSSRQPENYGYTF. Combining the CDR3 with reference TRBV7-9 and TRBJ1-2 gives the whole variable domain DTGVSQNPRHKITKRGQNVTFRCDPISEHNRLYWYRQTLGQGPEFLTYFQNEAQLEKSRLLSDRFSAERPKGSFSTLEIQRTEQGDSAMYLCASSSRQPENYGYTFGSGTRLTVV.

The gene calls are TRBV11-2 and TRBJ1-4; possible D gene TRBD1, 6 bases. V lost 5 bases, J lost 7 bases, and 14 bases lay in between. The CDR3 runs to 14 residues. Germline assignment: CDR1 SGHAT and CDR2 FQNNGV. This CDR3 reads CASSPRDTFEKLFF. CDR3 nucleotide sequence: TGTGCCAGCAGCCCCCGGGACACGTTTGAAAAACTGTTTTTT.

The chain employs TRBV5-6 and TRBJ1-2, with 7 bases lining up with TRBD1. The ends lost 2 bases at V and 0 bases at J; junction bases unmatched: 7. The CDR3 contains 16 residues. CDR1 and CDR2 (germline): SGHDT, YYEEEE. The CDR3 nucleotides read TGTGCCAGCAGCTTCTTCGGGACAGCAGCTAACTATGGCTACACCTTC. Its protein is CASSFFGTAANYGYTF.

The chain couples TRBV20-1 to TRBJ1-5, with 7 bases identical to TRBD1. Per germline, CDR1 DFQATT and CDR2 SNEGSKA (reference sequence). The trim removed 3 bases at V and 2 bases at J, leaving 10 bases unmatched. This CDR3 is built from 16 residues. In DNA form, the CDR3 reads TGCAGTGCTAGTACCAAAACAGGGGTACGCAATCAGCCCCAGCATTTT. Its translation: CSASTKTGVRNQPQHF.

The chain carries TRBV6-1 and TRBJ1-4; 7 bases line up with TRBD1. The CDR3 has 18 residues. The trim removed 4 bases at V and 0 bases at J, leaving 11 bases unmatched. From germline, CDR1 is MNHNS and CDR2 SASEGT. CDR3 nucleotide sequence: TGTGCCAGCAGTGGGGTCAGGGGGGGATTCGCAACTAATGAAAAACTGTTTTTT. Its translation is CASSGVRGGFATNEKLFF.

This chain connects TRBV7-2 to TRBJ1-3; 9 positions agree with TRBD1. V lost 5 bases, J lost 4 bases, and 6 bases stayed unmatched. This CDR3 has 15 amino acids. Germline V lookup: CDR1 SGHTA, CDR2 FQGNSA. The DNA for the CDR3 is TGTGCCAGCAGCCTGGGACAGGGAAGCGGAAACACCATATATTTT. Its translation: CASSLGQGSGNTIYF. The full variable domain, with the rest looked up from reference TRBV7-2 and TRBJ1-3, is GAGVSQSPSNKVTEKGKDVELRCDPISGHTALYWYRQSLGQGLEFLIYFQGNSAPDKSGLPSDRFSAERTGGSVSTLTIQRTQQEDSAVYLCASSLGQGSGNTIYFGEGSWLTVV.

The table lists this clone with a count of one. This chain uses TRBV5-4 with TRBJ1-2, with a possible D match to TRBD1 (5 bases). Trimming cost V 0 bases and J 2 bases, with 8 bases left between them. The CDR3 sequence is 14 residues long. In germline, CDR1 is SGHNT, CDR2 YYREEE (reference sequence). CDR3 sequence (DNA): TGTGCCAGCAGCTTGGGCGGGGGGAACTATGGCTACACCTTC. Translation gives CASSLGGGNYGYTF.

The gene calls are TRBV23-1 and TRBJ2-5; 11 positions agree with TRBD1. TRBV23-1 belongs to the ORF category, with a function that is uncertain. Trimming at V came to 7 bases and at J to 2 bases, leaving 18 bases not matched to a gene. This CDR3 comprises 19 residues. The CDR3 sequence: CASTAVRPRTGGNQETQYF. The CDR3 DNA follows: TGCGCCAGCACGGCCGTTAGGCCTAGGACAGGGGGCAATCAAGAGACCCAGTACTTC.

The chain links TRBV24-1 to TRBJ2-2, with D perhaps matching TRBD2 (6 bases). Germline V gene lookup returns CDR1 KGHDR and CDR2 SFDVKD. The CDR3 has 16 amino acids. Deletions cut 7 bases from V and 5 bases from J, with 19 bases between. The CDR3, as DNA: TGTGCCACCAGATCCCAGGGAGTACGGGGGACCGGGGAGCTGTTTTTT. Amino acids: CATRSQGVRGTGELFF.

The chain carries TRBV27 and TRBJ1-2, with no clear D. Deletions cut 2 bases from V and 6 bases from J, with 10 bases between. Germline V gene sequence: CDR1 MNHEY, CDR2 SMNVEV (reference sequence). This CDR3 is 13 amino acids long. In nucleotides, the CDR3 is TGTGCCAGCAGTTTAGATGGGGAGGATGGCTACACCTTC. Amino acid sequence: CASSLDGEDGYTF.

The chain carries TRBV10-3 and TRBJ1-6; TRBD1 matches at 8 bases. This CDR3 comprises 16 residues. The trim removed 6 bases at V and 1 base at J, leaving 5 bases unmatched. The germline V gene encodes CDR1 ENHRY and CDR2 SYGVKD. The CDR3 loop reads CAIRADRGSYNSPLHF. CDR3 in DNA: TGTGCCATCAGGGCAGACAGGGGATCCTATAATTCACCCCTCCACTTT.

The CDR3 nucleotides are TGTGCCAGCAGCCGATACACCGGGGAGCTGTTTTTT. Translating it yields CASSRYTGELFF. The chain combines TRBV9 with TRBJ2-2; D is uncertain. Germline CDR1 is SGDLS and CDR2 is YYNGEE. The V and J ends lost 4 bases and 3 bases respectively, with 4 bases between them. The CDR3 runs 12 residues. Drawing the rest from reference TRBV9 and TRBJ2-2, the complete variable domain is DSGVTQTPKHLITATGQRVTLRCSPRSGDLSVYWYQQSLDQGLQFLIQYYNGEERAKGNILERFSAQQFPDLHSELNLSSLELGDSALYFCASSRYTGELFFGEGSRLTVL.

V usage is TRBV19 and J usage is TRBJ1-5; the D is unclear. There are 14 residues in the CDR3. The V gene lost 11 bases and the J gene lost 9 bases, with 23 bases spanning the gap. Germline CDR1 is LNHDA and CDR2 is SQIVND (reference sequence). As DNA, the CDR3 is TGTGCCTCTAGTAGTCACAACGGGGAGGTGCCCCAGCATTTT. It specifies CASSSHNGEVPQHF. Combining the CDR3 with reference TRBV19 and TRBJ1-5 gives the whole variable domain DGGITQSPKYLFRKEGQNVTLSCEQNLNHDAMYWYRQDPGQGLRLIYYSQIVNDFQKGDIAEGYSVSREKKESFPLTVTSAQKNPTAFYLCASSSHNGEVPQHFGDGTRLSIL.

The chain employs TRBV11-2 and TRBJ2-1; a weak D match, TRBD1 (7 bases). Trimming took off 1 base at V and 10 bases at J, with 17 bases between the two ends. From germline, CDR1 is SGHAT and CDR2 FQNNGV. This CDR3 is built from 15 residues. In DNA form, the CDR3 reads TGTGCCAGCAGCTTAGGGGCGGGACAGTTAAACGAGCAGTTCTTC. It encodes CASSLGAGQLNEQFF.

The chain employs TRBV15 and TRBJ1-2; maybe TRBD1 (6 bases). V lost 4 bases and J lost 6, with 12 bases in between. Germline CDR1 LNHNV, CDR2 YYDKDF (reference sequence). The CDR3 runs 13 residues. The CDR3 nucleotides read TGTGCCACCAGCACTTGGACAGCAGATGGCTACACCTTC. It is translated as CATSTWTADGYTF.

The CDR3 is CASSFAIGQDQPQHF. In DNA, the CDR3 is TGCGCCAGCAGCTTTGCAATCGGACAGGATCAGCCCCAGCATTTT. The chain employs TRBV4-1 and TRBJ1-5, with 7 bases matching TRBD1. The trim removed 5 bases at V and 5 bases at J, leaving 9 bases unmatched. The CDR3 has 15 amino acids. Germline CDR1 and CDR2: MGHRA and YSYEKL.

This clone was observed a few times. The V call is TRBV18, the J call TRBJ1-1, with D maybe TRBD1 (5 bases). Per germline, CDR1 KGHSH and CDR2 LQKENI. The CDR3 extends over 15 amino acids. V lost 3 bases, J lost 1 base, and 12 bases lay in between. The CDR3 loop reads CASSPFGGSNTEAFF. The CDR3 DNA reads as TGTGCCAGCTCACCCTTCGGGGGTTCGAACACTGAAGCTTTCTTT. Full variable domain (outside the CDR3, taken from reference TRBV18 and TRBJ1-1): NAGVMQNPRHLVRRRGQEARLRCSPMKGHSHVYWYRQLPEEGLKFMVYLQKENIIDESGMPKERFSAEFPKEGPSILRIQQVVRGDSAAYFCASSPFGGSNTEAFFGQGTRLTVV.

The rearrangement links TRBV15 to TRBJ1-3; D not resolved. This CDR3 has 13 amino acids. Germline V lookup: CDR1 LNHNV, CDR2 YYDKDF (reference sequence). Trimming pared 0 bases from V and 4 bases from J, leaving 4 bases between. The CDR3 region has the DNA TGTGCCACCAGCAGAGATAAGGGAAACACCATATATTTT. Amino acid sequence: CATSRDKGNTIYF.

This rearrangement joins TRBV14 to TRBJ2-2, with TRBD2 as a possible D gene (6 bases). This CDR3 is 18 amino acids long. Trimming shortened V by 0 bases and J by 1 base, and 15 bases separated the two germline ends. The germline V gene encodes CDR1 SGHDN and CDR2 FVKESK. This CDR3 is CASSQDGEVSGNTGELFF. The CDR3 DNA follows: TGTGCCAGCAGCCAAGATGGGGAGGTCTCGGGGAACACCGGGGAGCTGTTTTTT.